This T cell receptor beta chain was found in a study of blood T cell repertoires in COVID-19. The wider study: From T cells, B-cell-depleted T cells, or PBMCs came the material, which was cDNA or gDNA.

The germline V gene has CDR1 SGHRS and CDR2 YFSETQ. This CDR3 contains 16 residues. The J segment lost 7 bases and the V segment lost 2 bases, leaving 8 bases of the junction unmatched. The Seattle patients, enrolled during active infection, were followed longitudinally. Profiled with immunoSEQ multiplex PCR; TCRdb holds only in-frame clones, not every one. The sample lists about 220,000 clones; roughly four fifths were seen once. The receptor comes from a woman in her sixties or seventies with COVID-19, enrolled during active disease. Sample: peripheral blood. This chain joins TRBV5-1 and TRBJ1-6; 8 nucleotides line up with TRBD1. This chain's CDR3 is CASSFGDRGANSPLHF. As DNA, the CDR3 is TGCGCCAGCAGCTTTGGTGACAGGGGAGCCAATTCACCCCTCCACTTT.